This TCR beta chain comes out of a study of cytomegalovirus exposure and HLA in healthy donors. With 60 Vbeta and 13 Jbeta primers, the PCR was carried out. Produced via immunoSEQ multiplex PCR; TCRdb's table is partial and in-frame only. Among 150,000 to 200,000 clones listed, approximately 78% were seen once. Germline assignment: CDR1 LNHDA and CDR2 SQIVND (reference sequence). Germline trimming cut 4 bases from V and 3 bases from J; bases unmatched to any gene: 9. This CDR3 has 18 residues. In this sample, this clone turned up once. Sample: PBMCs. This clonotype originated in a young woman in good health and CMV-seronegative. The genes are TRBV19 and TRBJ2-6, with 10 bases aligning to TRBD1. The CDR3 region is CASSTGDRGRFGANVLTF. The CDR3 nucleotides are TGTGCCAGTAGTACAGGCGACAGGGGGCGCTTTGGGGCCAACGTCCTGACTTTC. The variable domain in full, completed from reference TRBV19 and TRBJ2-6, reads DGGITQSPKYLFRKEGQNVTLSCEQNLNHDAMYWYRQDPGQGLRLIYYSQIVNDFQKGDIAEGYSVSREKKESFPLTVTSAQKNPTAFYLCASSTGDRGRFGANVLTFGAGSRLTVL.